This entry describes one T cell receptor (beta chain). The antigen this receptor binds is unknown. No much larger clone exists at a distance of one base, and base qualities are not known. The method behind the library was the immunoSEQ multiplex PCR assay. The multiplex PCR relied on a mix of 60 forward primers for TCR Vbeta segments and 13 reverse primers for TCR Jbeta segments. The CDR3 region of rearranged TCR beta genes was amplified from genomic DNA with a multiplex PCR assay. Amplified TCR beta libraries were sequenced as 87-base-pair reads on the Illumina HiSeq System. Per the authors' processing: In a later analysis, 80 million or so unique TCR beta chains were counted across the 666 repertoires, and roughly 11 million of these chains were shared by at least two donors. To remove PCR and sequencing errors, raw reads were error-corrected and collapsed into unique sequences using a nearest-neighbor algorithm that merged closely related sequences. V, D and J gene segments were assigned by aligning CDR3 sequences to IMGT reference sequences. For a sequence to be retained, at least a six-nucleotide match to both a V gene segment and a J gene segment was required. A rearrangement was called productive if the CDR3 had no stop codons and remained in frame with V and J, and every other rearrangement was called non-productive. Following IMGT convention, CDR3 was defined as the stretch from the second conserved V-encoded cysteine up to the conserved J-encoded phenylalanine. In an earlier analysis of more than 550 of the donors, sequences lacking an unambiguous match to a single V gene segment were excluded. In an earlier analysis of several hundred of the donors, V segments were called functional above 56.7% productive rearrangements and were called segregating when the between-donor standard deviation exceeded 5%. A statistical classification framework was built to diagnose cytomegalovirus status from the catalog of TCR beta chain sequences. V and J gene assignment, in a later analysis, came from comparing TCR nucleotide sequences with IMGT/GENE-DB human TR gene sequences. The TCRdist pipeline was used in a later analysis to assign CDR3 sequences and most-parsimonious VDJ recombination scenarios. In a later analysis, every TCR beta chain was defined by the combination of its CDR3 amino acid sequence and its V-gene family, and reads without a unique V-gene family were dropped. In a later analysis, 450 to 600 highly shared, low-generation-probability nucleotide sequences were removed to address suspected cross-contamination and a sequencing artifact. In a later analysis, a clonal expansion index for each public chain was calculated from normalized within-repertoire ranks of inferred template counts. Generation probabilities in a later analysis came from a VDJ recombination model fitted to out-of-frame rearrangements, and those results were checked against IGoR. A later analysis scored TCR-TCR, TCR-HLA and TCR-CMV co-occurrence with hypergeometric tests, applying a repertoire-size bias correction to TCR pairs. False discovery rates were estimated in a later analysis by permuting HLA or CMV assignments 20 times. In a later analysis, co-occurring TCRs were grouped with DBSCAN, and TCRdist sequence similarity was added when clustering was performed within HLA-allele-positive subsets. For co-occurrence clustering, repertoires with fewer than 30,000 or more than 120,000 public chains were excluded, along with roughly five repertoires with anomalous nucleotide sharing. TCRdb holds this immuneACCESS table with in-frame rearrangements only. Some clones are missing; in checked studies, unresolved V genes explain under half, and the rest has no known cause. V and J calls and clone size are those listed in that table; D and trimming were worked out from the DNA. Here the sample has some 170,000 clones; roughly 76% occur a single time. The top ten hold roughly 4.5% of the sample.

The data stem from a study of cytomegalovirus exposure and HLA in healthy donors (dated by TCRdb to 2016 to 2017). Background on the whole study: According to an earlier analysis of 450 to 650 of the donors, 150 million to 200 million T cells yielded some 120 million unique TCR beta sequences and about 300 Gb of sequence data. In the later analysis, no new phenotypic data were used to find candidate immune exposures; instead, reliance was placed on TCR beta sequences and their occurrence across donors. To predict cytomegalovirus infection status, the study brought together high-throughput TCR immunosequencing, statistical association of individual TCRs with disease status, and machine learning. To study patterns of TCR occurrence, a later analysis re-analyzed previously published TCR beta repertoires from just over 650 donors and added high-resolution HLA genotyping. An early release covering some 640 HLA-typed donors comprised about 300 gigabases of sequencing data and 65 million to 100 million unique TCR sequences. Typing coverage differed by locus: A, B, C, DRB1 and DQB1 were typed in roughly 620-640 donors, DQA1 in approximately 520, DPA1 in 606, and DPB1 in 400 to 490. An earlier analysis of around 580 of the donors used high-throughput TCR beta sequencing to judge whether each TCR beta V gene segment behaved as functional or pseudogenic. Roughly five DR-DQ haplotypes were treated as single units for association and clustering because of strong linkage in the cohort. In a later genetic analysis, genome-wide SNP genotypes for about 55% of the roughly 670 donors were used, and that subset was treated as a discovery cohort. The study aimed to test whether signatures of past pathogen exposure could be identified by cataloging public T cell receptors. Of the 350 to 450 genotyped donors, 65% to 90% were placed in the genetic ancestry cluster associated with self-reported Caucasian donors. All discovery cohort repertoires had been generated on a single sequencing platform. A separate validation cohort of more than 100 different subjects was used in addition to the roughly 620-subject first cohort. The T cell repertoires of 550 to 850 subjects were profiled by immunosequencing and related to cytomegalovirus serostatus. Among about 370 genotyped donors of the cohort, an average of roughly 230,000 unique TCR beta nucleotide sequences was sequenced per donor, of which 15% to 20% were non-productive. Donor age, sex, ethnicity and CMV serostatus were compiled alongside the repertoire data. HLA typing covered class I and class II loci at four-digit resolution.

The cohort consisted of 600 or so healthy bone marrow donors. Cohort members were all nominally healthy when sampled, although unrecorded immune exposures were likely present. The donor was CMV seropositive and was included in the group of some 290 seropositive cohort members. Each donor provided a peripheral blood sample, and peripheral blood mononuclear cells were used for TCR beta sequencing. Genomic DNA extraction from the blood cell samples was performed with the Qiagen DNeasy Blood Extraction Kit. Summary of the overall study and its limitations: The presence/absence analyses assumed that sequencing depth was roughly uniform across donors, and that assumption may not be true. A later analysis found that most CMV-associated TCR beta chains appeared HLA-restricted, with HLA associations seemingly driven largely by CMV exposure. A later genetic analysis associated a missense DCLRE1C variant with V-gene and J-gene trimming of TCR beta chains, and an independent cohort replicated the association. Because counts were too low, roughly 17 rarely observed V segments, including chromosome 9 orphons, were left out of the earlier analysis of 500 to 650 of the donors. Strong co-occurrence of HLA alleles, especially DR and DQ, made assigning TCR associations to individual alleles difficult. Most TCR sequences were seen in very few donors, while some public TCRs were found in many individuals. Compared with equally common non-associated chains, HLA-associated TCR beta chains in a later analysis were more clonally expanded and had lower generation probabilities. In a later genetic analysis, fewer N-insertions in productive TCRs were reported among donors in an Asian-associated ancestry cluster than the roughly 640-donor mean. A later analysis associated 17,000 or so TCR beta sequences with specific HLA alleles at a false discovery rate of 0.05. Linkage disequilibrium might explain the correlated functional status among segregating V segments, but an unknown experimental factor could not be excluded. The authors suggested that the approach could potentially be generalized to other disease states and immunological phenotypes. HLA typing was unavailable for some donors at each locus, so association tests used only the typed subset. For the cohort, immune exposure information was limited to CMV serostatus. Several of the top co-occurrence clusters appeared to be linked to parvovirus B19, influenza, CMV and Epstein-Barr virus, according to a later analysis. A few of the identified cytomegalovirus-associated TCR beta chains were confirmed in vitro to be specific for cytomegalovirus antigens. In the study, approximately 160 TCR beta chains were listed as associated with cytomegalovirus. A group of highly shared sequence variants was considered likely to be a technical artifact of the sequencing pipeline. The classifier was reported to diagnose cytomegalovirus status with high specificity and sensitivity in both the original and validation cohorts. According to a later analysis, TCR association rates differed among HLA loci, with DRB1 alleles showing the most associated TCRs and HLA-C alleles showing the fewest. A further reported finding was that TCR beta sequences accurately predicted the HLA-A and HLA-B alleles for most subjects in the first cohort. This cohort had only TCR beta chains sequenced, and the lack of alpha or paired-chain data limited which features could be detected. In an earlier analysis of some 640 of the donors, most TCR beta V segments were observed in productive rearrangements about 90% or about 30% of the time, broadly matching IMGT annotations.

The receptor was derived from a woman in her late teens or twenties in good health and CMV-seropositive. The sequenced material came from PBMCs.

The CDR3 corresponds to CASRGLAYNEQFF. The DNA reads TGTGCCAGCAGGGGGCTAGCCTACAATGAGCAGTTCTTC. The V gene is TRBV11-2 and the J gene is TRBJ2-1; TRBD1 could be the D gene, as 5 bases match. Trimming at the junction amounts to 6 bases on V and 2 bases on J, and the germline ends lie 8 bases apart. The germline V gene provides CDR1 SGHAT and CDR2 FQNNGV. There are 13 amino acids in the CDR3, from cysteine to phenylalanine inclusive. Kept here is only the CDR3 DNA, which spans 39 bases and is read in frame from base 1.